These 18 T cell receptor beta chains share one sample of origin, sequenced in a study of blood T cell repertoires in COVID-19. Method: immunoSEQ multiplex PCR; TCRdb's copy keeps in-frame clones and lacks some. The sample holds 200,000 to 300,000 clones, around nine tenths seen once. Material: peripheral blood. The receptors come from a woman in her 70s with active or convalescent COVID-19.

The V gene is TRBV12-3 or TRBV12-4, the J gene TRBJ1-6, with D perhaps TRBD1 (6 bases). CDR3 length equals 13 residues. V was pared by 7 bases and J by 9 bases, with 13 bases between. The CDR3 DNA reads TGTGCCAGCACCGTCGGACAGCCTTCACCCCTCCACTTT. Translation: CASTVGQPSPLHF.

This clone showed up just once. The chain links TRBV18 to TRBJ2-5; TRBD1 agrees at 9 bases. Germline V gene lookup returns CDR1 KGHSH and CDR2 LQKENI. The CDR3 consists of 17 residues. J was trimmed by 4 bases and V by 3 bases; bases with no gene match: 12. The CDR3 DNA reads TGTGCCAGCTCACCTAAACAGGGGGCTTTGGAGATAGAGACCCAGTACTTC. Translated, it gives CASSPKQGALEIETQYF. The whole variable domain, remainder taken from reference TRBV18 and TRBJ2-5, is NAGVMQNPRHLVRRRGQEARLRCSPMKGHSHVYWYRQLPEEGLKFMVYLQKENIIDESGMPKERFSAEFPKEGPSILRIQQVVRGDSAAYFCASSPKQGALEIETQYFGPGTRLLVL.

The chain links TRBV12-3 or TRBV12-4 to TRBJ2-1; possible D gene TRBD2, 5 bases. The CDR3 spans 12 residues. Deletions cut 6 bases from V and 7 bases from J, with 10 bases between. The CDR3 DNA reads TGTGCCAGCAGCCTAGGGAGTAATGAGCAGTTCTTC. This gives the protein CASSLGSNEQFF.

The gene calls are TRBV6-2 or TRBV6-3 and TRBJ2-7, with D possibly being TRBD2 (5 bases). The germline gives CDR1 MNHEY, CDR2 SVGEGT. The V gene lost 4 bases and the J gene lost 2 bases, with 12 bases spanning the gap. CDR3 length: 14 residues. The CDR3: CASSSQRLAYEQYF. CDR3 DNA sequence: TGTGCCAGCAGTTCCCAGCGGCTGGCCTACGAGCAGTACTTC.

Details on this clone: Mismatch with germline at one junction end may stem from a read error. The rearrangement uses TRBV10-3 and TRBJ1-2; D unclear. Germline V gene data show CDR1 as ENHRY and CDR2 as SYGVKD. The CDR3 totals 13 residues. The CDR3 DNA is TGTGCCATCAGGGAGTCAGAGGAAGATGGCTACACCTTC. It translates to CAIRESEEDGYTF.

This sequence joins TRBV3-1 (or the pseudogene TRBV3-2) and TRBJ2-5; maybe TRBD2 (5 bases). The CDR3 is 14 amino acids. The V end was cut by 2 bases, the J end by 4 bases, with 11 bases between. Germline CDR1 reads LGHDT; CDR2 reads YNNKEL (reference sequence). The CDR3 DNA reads TGTGCCAGCAGCCAACTCCTGAGGGCAGAGACCCAGTACTTC. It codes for CASSQLLRAETQYF.

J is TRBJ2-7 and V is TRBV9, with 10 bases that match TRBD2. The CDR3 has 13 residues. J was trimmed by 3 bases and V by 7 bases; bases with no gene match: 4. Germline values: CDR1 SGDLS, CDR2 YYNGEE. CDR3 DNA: TGTGCCAGCGGGAGCGGGGGGGACTACGAGCAGTACTTC. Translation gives CASGSGGDYEQYF.

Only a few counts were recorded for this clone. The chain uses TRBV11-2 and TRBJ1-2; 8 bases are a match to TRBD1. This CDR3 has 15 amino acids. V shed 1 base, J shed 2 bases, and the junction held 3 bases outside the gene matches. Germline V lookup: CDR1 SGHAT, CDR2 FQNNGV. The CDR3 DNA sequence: TGTGCCAGCAGCTTAGGGGGACAGGCCAACTATGGCTACACCTTC. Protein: CASSLGGQANYGYTF.

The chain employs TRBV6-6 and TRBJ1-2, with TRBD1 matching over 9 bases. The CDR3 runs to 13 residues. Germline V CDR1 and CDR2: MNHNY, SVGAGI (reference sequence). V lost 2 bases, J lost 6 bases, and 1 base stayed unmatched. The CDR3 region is CASSYGQGNGYTF. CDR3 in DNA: TGTGCCAGCAGTTACGGACAGGGGAATGGCTACACCTTC.

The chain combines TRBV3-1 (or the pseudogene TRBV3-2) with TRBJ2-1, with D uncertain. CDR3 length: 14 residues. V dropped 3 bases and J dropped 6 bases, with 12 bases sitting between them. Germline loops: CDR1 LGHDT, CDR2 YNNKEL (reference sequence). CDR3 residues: CASSHPGGSNEQFF. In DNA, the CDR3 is TGTGCCAGCAGCCACCCTGGTGGCAGCAATGAGCAGTTCTTC.

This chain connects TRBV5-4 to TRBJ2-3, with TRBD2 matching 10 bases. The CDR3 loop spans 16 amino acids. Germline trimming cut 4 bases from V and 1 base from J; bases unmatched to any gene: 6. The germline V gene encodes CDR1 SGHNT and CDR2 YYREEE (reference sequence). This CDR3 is CASSLSGGARTDTQYF. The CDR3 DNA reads TGTGCCAGCAGCCTCAGCGGGGGGGCGCGCACAGATACGCAGTATTTT.

In nucleotides, the CDR3 is TGTGCCAGCAGTCCCTCAGGGGTGGCCTACGAGCAGTACTTC. Translation gives CASSPSGVAYEQYF. The chain uses TRBV27 and TRBJ2-7, with D possibly TRBD1 on 6 matching bases. Germline V gene data show CDR1 as MNHEY and CDR2 as SMNVEV (reference sequence). The CDR3 has 14 residues. Trimming removed 5 bases from V and 2 bases from J, with 13 bases in between.

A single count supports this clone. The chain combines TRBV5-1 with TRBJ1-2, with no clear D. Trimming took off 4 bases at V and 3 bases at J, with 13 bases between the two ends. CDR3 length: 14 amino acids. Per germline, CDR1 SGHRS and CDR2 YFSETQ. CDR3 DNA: TGCGCCAGCAGCCCACTCGGGGTAGACTATGGCTACACCTTC. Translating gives CASSPLGVDYGYTF.

CDR3 amino acids: CASTWTGGNTQYF. For the CDR3, the DNA is TGTGCCAGCACCTGGACAGGGGGGAATACGCAGTATTTT. The genes are TRBV6-5 and TRBJ2-3; 10 bases are a match to TRBD1. Losses at the gene ends were 7 bases for V and 7 bases for J; bases not matched to a gene: 5. This CDR3 has 13 residues. Germline CDR1 and CDR2: MNHEY and SVGAGI.

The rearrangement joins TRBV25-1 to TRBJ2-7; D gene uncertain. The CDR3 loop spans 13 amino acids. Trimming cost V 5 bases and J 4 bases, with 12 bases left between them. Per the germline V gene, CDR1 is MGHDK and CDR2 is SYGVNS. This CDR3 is CASSSDTRYEQYF. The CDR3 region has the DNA TGTGCCAGCAGTTCCGACACCCGATACGAGCAGTACTTC.

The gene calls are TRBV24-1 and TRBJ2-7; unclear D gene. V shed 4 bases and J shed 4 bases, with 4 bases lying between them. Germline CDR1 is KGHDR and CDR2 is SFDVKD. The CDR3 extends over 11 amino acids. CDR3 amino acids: CATSDIYEQYF. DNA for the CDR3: TGTGCCACCAGTGACATTTACGAGCAGTACTTC.

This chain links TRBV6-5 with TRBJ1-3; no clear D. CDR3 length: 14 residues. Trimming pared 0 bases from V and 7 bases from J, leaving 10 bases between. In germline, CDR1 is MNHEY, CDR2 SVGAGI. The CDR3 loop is CASSYSSSGNTIYF. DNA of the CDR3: TGTGCCAGCAGTTACTCGAGTTCCGGGAACACCATATATTTT.

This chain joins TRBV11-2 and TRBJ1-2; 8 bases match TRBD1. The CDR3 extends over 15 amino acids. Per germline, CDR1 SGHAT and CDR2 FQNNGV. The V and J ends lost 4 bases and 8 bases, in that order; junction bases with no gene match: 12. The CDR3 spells CASSSIRDRPGGYTF. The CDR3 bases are TGTGCCAGCAGCTCTATCCGGGACAGGCCTGGAGGCTACACCTTC.